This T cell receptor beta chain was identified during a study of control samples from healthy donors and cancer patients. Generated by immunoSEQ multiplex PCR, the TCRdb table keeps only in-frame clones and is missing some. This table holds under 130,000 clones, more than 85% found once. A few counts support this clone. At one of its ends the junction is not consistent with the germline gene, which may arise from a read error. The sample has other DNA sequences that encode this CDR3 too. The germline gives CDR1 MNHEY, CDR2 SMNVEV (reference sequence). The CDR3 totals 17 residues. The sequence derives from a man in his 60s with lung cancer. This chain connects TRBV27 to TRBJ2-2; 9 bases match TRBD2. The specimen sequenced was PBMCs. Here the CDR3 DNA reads TGTCCCAGCAGTTCACAAACGCGGGGGGGCCGGACCGGGGAGCTGTTTTTT. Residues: CPSSSQTRGGRTGELFF.